Detailed here is one TCR beta chain. At one end, the junction sequence differs from germline, possibly due to a read error. This sample is part of a study of molecular identifiers for immune sequencing clone quantification. TCRdb itself ran the PCR reads through MiXCR, one entry per CDR3 protein. The sample lists 490,000 or so distinct CDR3 sequences, roughly a fifth occurring once. The germline CDR1 and CDR2 sequences are WSHSY and SAAADI. The CDR3 loop spans 15 amino acids. As CD8+CD4-CCR7+CD45RA+ cells, naive CD8 T cells were sorted. This sequence originates from a human donor in good health. Some libraries in this study had Jurkat cell RNA spiked in. The chain links TRBV10-2 to TRBJ1-2, with D maybe TRBD1 (6 bases). Sample: naive CD8+ T cells from blood, with Jurkat cell RNA spiked in. As for subset: FACS-sorted CD8+CD4-CCR7+CD45RA+ naive T cells. The CDR3 nucleotides read TGCGCCAGCAGTGGGACAGAGACGATCCACTATGGCCACACCTTC. Amino acid sequence: CASSGTETIHYGHTF.